Presented here are 20 T cell receptor beta chains from one specimen sequenced in a study of shared T cell receptors in the human thymus. Sequenced by immunoSEQ multiplex PCR; TCRdb stores in-frame clones only, minus some. Among 700,000 to 750,000 clones, approximately 85% were seen once, and the ten largest hold roughly 0.01%. The same specimen was also included in a second study, on human thymus T cells.

The sequenced material came from thymocytes. Source of these receptors: a girl less than two years old with a congenital heart defect.

The chain has TRBV28 and TRBJ1-2; D is unresolved. This CDR3 region has 12 residues. Germline V gives CDR1 MDHEN, CDR2 SYDVKM. With 2 bases removed from V and 7 bases from J, the gap between germline ends came to 8 bases. The CDR3 DNA reads as TGTGCCAGCAGTTTACTAGGTCCTGGCTACACCTTC. Encoded protein: CASSLLGPGYTF.

This rearrangement joins TRBV14 to TRBJ2-7, with D perhaps matching TRBD2 (5 bases). The CDR3 has 17 amino acids. V lost 0 bases and J lost 0, with 15 bases in between. The germline CDR1 and CDR2 sequences are SGHDN and FVKESK. The CDR3 sequence: CASSQEPGEGFSYEQYF. The CDR3 region has the DNA TGTGCCAGCAGCCAAGAGCCCGGGGAAGGGTTCTCCTACGAGCAGTACTTC.

The chain employs TRBV5-6 and TRBJ2-7, with TRBD1 identical over 9 bases. CDR3 length equals 17 residues. The germline CDR1 and CDR2 sequences are SGHDT and YYEEEE. The V segment lost 2 bases and the J segment 0 bases; nucleotides outside the gene matches: 9. The CDR3 coding sequence is TGTGCCAGCAGCTTAGGTGGGGACAGGGTCAGCTCCTACGAGCAGTACTTC. This encodes CASSLGGDRVSSYEQYF.

The CDR3 bases are TGTGCCAGCTCACCACGAAAGGAGGACCCTAAGACCTACGAGCAGTACTTC. The encoded protein is CASSPRKEDPKTYEQYF. The chain links TRBV18 to TRBJ2-7, with D possibly matching TRBD2 (5 bases). The CDR3 loop spans 17 amino acids. Trimming shortened V by 1 base and J by 2 bases, and 18 bases separated the two germline ends. Per germline, CDR1 KGHSH and CDR2 LQKENI.

This clone was recorded a few times. This chain connects TRBV5-6 to TRBJ2-3, with 10 bases matching TRBD2. CDR1 is SGHDT and CDR2 is YYEEEE in the germline V gene. The CDR3 extends over 15 amino acids. V lost 0 bases and J lost 4; bases outside the gene matches: 2. The CDR3 bases are TGTGCCAGCAGCTTGGTAGCGGGGGGTCCAGATACGCAGTATTTT. Protein product: CASSLVAGGPDTQYF.

The chain recombines TRBV5-6 with TRBJ1-1; D unresolved. V lost 1 base and J 2 bases, leaving 18 bases between the germline ends. This CDR3 has 17 residues. CDR1 SGHDT and CDR2 YYEEEE come from the germline V gene. The chain's CDR3 is CASSLSSTLVRNTEAFF. The CDR3 bases are TGTGCCAGCAGCTTGTCCTCCACTCTCGTAAGAAACACTGAAGCTTTCTTT.

The gene calls are TRBV5-5 and TRBJ1-6; D not certain. Germline CDR1 reads SGHKS; CDR2 reads YYEKEE (reference sequence). The V end lost 3 bases, the J end lost 6 bases, and 7 bases lay between the germline ends. The CDR3 has 13 residues. The CDR3 nucleotides read TGTGCCAGCAGCTCCGTCCTTAATTCACCCCTCCACTTT. This sequence encodes CASSSVLNSPLHF.

V gene TRBV9 combines with J gene TRBJ1-1, with TRBD1 identical over 9 bases. Germline trimming cut 0 bases from V and 5 bases from J; bases unmatched to any gene: 14. The germline V gene has CDR1 SGDLS and CDR2 YYNGEE. This CDR3 is 18 amino acids long. The CDR3 region is CASSVAGPYRGQETEAFF. CDR3 in DNA: TGTGCCAGCAGCGTAGCGGGCCCATACAGGGGGCAGGAGACTGAAGCTTTCTTT. The whole variable domain, remainder taken from reference TRBV9 and TRBJ1-1, is DSGVTQTPKHLITATGQRVTLRCSPRSGDLSVYWYQQSLDQGLQFLIQYYNGEERAKGNILERFSAQQFPDLHSELNLSSLELGDSALYFCASSVAGPYRGQETEAFFGQGTRLTVV.

The rearrangement uses TRBV4-1 and TRBJ1-1; the D gene is possibly TRBD1 (5 bases). The CDR3 length is 15 residues. Trimming cost V 3 bases and J 0 bases, with 11 bases left between them. The germline V gene encodes CDR1 MGHRA and CDR2 YSYEKL. CDR3 bases: TGCGCCAGCAGCCAGGGGGGAGTGGTGAACACTGAAGCTTTCTTT. Protein: CASSQGGVVNTEAFF.

This chain connects TRBV7-2 to TRBJ1-2, with 7 bases fitting TRBD1. Losses at the gene ends were 5 bases for V and 13 bases for J; bases not matched to a gene: 16. Germline V gives CDR1 SGHTA, CDR2 FQGNSA. The CDR3 loop spans 14 amino acids. CDR3 amino acids: CASSLVGTVRGSTF. CDR3 sequence (DNA): TGTGCCAGCAGCCTAGTCGGGACAGTGAGGGGTAGCACCTTC.

The rearrangement uses TRBV4-1 and TRBJ1-5; no clear D. CDR3 size: 15 residues. Germline loops: CDR1 MGHRA, CDR2 YSYEKL. With 6 bases removed from V and 3 bases from J, the gap between germline ends came to 15 bases. The CDR3 protein is CASREVMVINQPQHF. The CDR3, as DNA: TGCGCCAGCAGGGAGGTAATGGTGATCAATCAGCCCCAGCATTTT.

The chain carries TRBV28 and TRBJ2-5, with D possibly TRBD1 on 5 matching bases. The V and J ends lost 3 bases and 4 bases respectively, with 9 bases between them. Germline assignment: CDR1 MDHEN and CDR2 SYDVKM. CDR3 length: 13 amino acids. The CDR3 nucleotides are TGTGCCAGCAGTTTGGGGCCGCCAGAGACCCAGTACTTC. The encoded protein is CASSLGPPETQYF.

The chain uses TRBV7-9 and TRBJ1-2; the match to TRBD1 covers 7 bases. With 5 bases clipped from V and 4 bases from J, the junction kept 13 bases outside the gene matches. The CDR3 sequence is 16 residues long. In germline, CDR1 is SEHNR, CDR2 FQNEAQ (reference sequence). CDR3 protein: CASSPDRSPGGYGYTF. The CDR3 DNA sequence: TGTGCCAGCAGCCCCGACAGAAGCCCAGGGGGCTATGGCTACACCTTC.

The chain couples TRBV5-6 to TRBJ1-1, with D hard to call. V was pared by 6 bases and J by 0 bases, with 27 bases between. Germline V gene sequence: CDR1 SGHDT, CDR2 YYEEEE. The CDR3 is made up of 19 amino acids. The CDR3 coding sequence is TGTGCCAGCACCTGTATCCCCCCGCCCCGTGACACCATGAACACTGAAGCTTTCTTT. This translates into CASTCIPPPRDTMNTEAFF.

This clone was seen a few times. The chain recombines TRBV28 with TRBJ1-1, with 10 bases matching TRBD1. This CDR3 contains 18 residues. V dropped 5 bases and J dropped 0; count of bases not matched to a gene: 12. From germline, CDR1 is MDHEN and CDR2 SYDVKM. Here the CDR3 reads CASSPGQGSWRVNTEAFF. CDR3 coding DNA: TGTGCCAGCAGTCCGGGACAGGGGAGTTGGAGGGTGAACACTGAAGCTTTCTTT.

This clone turned up a few times. The chain combines TRBV6-6 with TRBJ1-2, with TRBD1 matching 8 bases. With V trimmed by 6 bases and J by 6 bases, 6 bases remained unmatched. The CDR3 is 13 amino acids. The germline V gene encodes CDR1 MNHNY and CDR2 SVGAGI (reference sequence). The CDR3 is CASSPGTGDGYTF. The CDR3, as DNA: TGTGCCAGCAGCCCCGGGACAGGCGATGGCTACACCTTC.

The chain carries TRBV27 and TRBJ1-6; 7 bases match TRBD1. The germline V gene has CDR1 MNHEY and CDR2 SMNVEV (reference sequence). Losses at the gene ends were 6 bases for V and 8 bases for J; bases not matched to a gene: 4. This CDR3 is 13 amino acids long. The CDR3 here is CASRPDRYSPLHF. The CDR3, as DNA: TGTGCCAGCAGACCGGACAGGTATTCACCCCTCCACTTT.

The chain joins TRBV25-1 to TRBJ1-1; the D gene is possibly TRBD1 (5 bases). Deletions cut 8 bases from V and 3 bases from J, with 10 bases between. The germline V gene encodes CDR1 MGHDK and CDR2 SYGVNS. CDR3 length: 12 residues. The DNA of the CDR3 is TGTGCCAGCCGGTCAGGGTACACTGAAGCTTTCTTT. This encodes CASRSGYTEAFF.

This clone was observed a few times. The V call is TRBV7-9, the J call TRBJ1-2; no firm D call. The CDR3 contains 11 residues. In germline, CDR1 is SEHNR, CDR2 FQNEAQ (reference sequence). V was shortened by 7 bases and J by 8 bases, with 11 bases between the two germline ends. The chain's CDR3 is CASTKLRGYTF. Written as DNA, the CDR3 is TGTGCCAGCACGAAATTGCGAGGCTACACCTTC.

The rearrangement links TRBV29-1 to TRBJ1-1; TRBD1 aligns across 8 bases. After removal of 4 bases from V and 0 bases from J, the junction contained 4 bases not matched to a gene. The CDR3 is made up of 14 amino acids. Germline CDR1 reads SQVTM; CDR2 reads ANQGSEA. The CDR3 DNA sequence: TGCAGCGTTGGGACAGGGTGTGTGAACACTGAAGCTTTCTTT. Translation gives CSVGTGCVNTEAFF.